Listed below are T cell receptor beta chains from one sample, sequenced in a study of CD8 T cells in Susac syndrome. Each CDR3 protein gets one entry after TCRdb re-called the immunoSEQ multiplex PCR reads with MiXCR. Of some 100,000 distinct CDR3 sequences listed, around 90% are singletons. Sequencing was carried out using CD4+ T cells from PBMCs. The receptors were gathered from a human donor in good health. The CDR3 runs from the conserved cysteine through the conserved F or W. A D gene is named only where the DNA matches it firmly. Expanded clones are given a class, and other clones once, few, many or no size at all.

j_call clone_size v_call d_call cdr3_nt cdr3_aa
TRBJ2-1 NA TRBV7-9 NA TGTGCCAACAGCCCCGGGGGACCCGATGAGCAGTTCTTC CANSPGGPDEQFF
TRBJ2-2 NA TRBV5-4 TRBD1 TGTGCCAGCAGCACGGGACAGGTCCACACCGGGGAGCTGTTTTTT CASSTGQVHTGELFF
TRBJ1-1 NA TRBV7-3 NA TGTGCCAGCAGCCCCCGTACGGTCACTGAAGCTTTCTTT CASSPRTVTEAFF
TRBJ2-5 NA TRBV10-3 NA TGTGCCATCAGAGAGACGAAGGCCGAGACCCAGTACTTC CAIRETKAETQYF
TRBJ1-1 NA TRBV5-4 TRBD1 TGTGCCAGCAGCCCGGGAAGGGACAGGGACTCGAACACTGAAGCTTTCTTT CASSPGRDRDSNTEAFF
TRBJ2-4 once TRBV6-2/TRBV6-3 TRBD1 TGTGCCAGCGGGTCGGGACAGACCCTAGCCAAAAACATTCAGTACTTC CASGSGQTLAKNIQYF
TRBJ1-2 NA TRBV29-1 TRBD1 TGCAGCGTTGACCCGACAGGGGAGCGTGGCTACACCTTC CSVDPTGERGYTF
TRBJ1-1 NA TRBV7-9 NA TGTGCCAGCAGCTCCGATACCCGGAACACTGAAGCTTTCTTT CASSSDTRNTEAFF
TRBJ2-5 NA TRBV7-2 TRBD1 TGTGCCAGCAGCCCCGGACAGGGCCAAGAGACCCAGTACTTC CASSPGQGQETQYF
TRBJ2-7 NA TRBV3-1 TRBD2 TGTGCCAGCAGCCAAGATCCAGGGGTAGCGGGGCCTTACGAGCAGTACTTC CASSQDPGVAGPYEQYF
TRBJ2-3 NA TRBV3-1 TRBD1 TGTGCCAGCAGCCCCCGACAGGGGTCCACAGATACGCAGTATTTT CASSPRQGSTDTQYF
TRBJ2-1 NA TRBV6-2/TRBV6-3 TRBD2 TGTGCCAGCAGTTACTCGATGACTAGCGGTAACAATGAGCAGTTCTTC CASSYSMTSGNNEQFF
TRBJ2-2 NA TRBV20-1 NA TGCAGTGCTCCGGAACGGACAGTGAACACCGGGGAGCTGTTTTTT CSAPERTVNTGELFF
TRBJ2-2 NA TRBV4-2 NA TGTGCCAGCAGCCAGGTTTTTTTAGCGGAGCAGAACACCGGGGAGCTGTTTTTT CASSQVFLAEQNTGELFF
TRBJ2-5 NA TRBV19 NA TGTGCCAGTAGTATAGCGTACCAGGGAGAGACCCAGTACTTC CASSIAYQGETQYF
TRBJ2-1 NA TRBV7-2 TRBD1 TGTGCCAGCAGCTTACTAGCCGGGACAGTCAAGCCCAATGAGCAGTTCTTC CASSLLAGTVKPNEQFF
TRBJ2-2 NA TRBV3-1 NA TGTGCCAGCAGCACCCCGGGGACCGGGGAGCTGTTTTTT CASSTPGTGELFF
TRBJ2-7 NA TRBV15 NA TGTGCCACCAGCCCTCCGAAGGACGTACCCTACGAGCAGTACTTC CATSPPKDVPYEQYF
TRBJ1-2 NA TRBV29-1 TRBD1 TGCAGCGGAGGGGACAGCGGGAACTATGGCTACACCTTC CSGGDSGNYGYTF
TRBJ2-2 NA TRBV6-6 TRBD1 TGTGCCAGCAGACCGCCGGGACAGGAGGCCGGGGAGCTGTTTTTT CASRPPGQEAGELFF
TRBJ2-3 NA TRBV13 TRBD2 TGTGCCAGCAGCTTGGCGGGAGAAGGCACAGATACGCAGTATTTT CASSLAGEGTDTQYF
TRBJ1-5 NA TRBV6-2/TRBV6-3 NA TGTGCCAGCAGTTACGATAGACCCGAAATTCAGCCCCAGCATTTT CASSYDRPEIQPQHF
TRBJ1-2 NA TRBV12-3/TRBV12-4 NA TGTGCCAGCAGCCCAGGATATGGCTACACCTTC CASSPGYGYTF
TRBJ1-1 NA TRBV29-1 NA TGCAGCAACCTCAATTTGGGGGCCACTGAAGCTTTCTTT CSNLNLGATEAFF
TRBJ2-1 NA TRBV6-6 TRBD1 TGTGCCAGCAATAAAGGACAGGGAGAGAACAATGAGCAGTTCTTC CASNKGQGENNEQFF
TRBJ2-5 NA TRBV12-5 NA TGTGCTAGTGAAGGGCTGGATACCCAGTACTTC CASEGLDTQYF
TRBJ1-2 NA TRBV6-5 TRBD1 TGTGCCAGCAGTACCACGGGACAGTGGGATTACGGCTACACCTTC CASSTTGQWDYGYTF
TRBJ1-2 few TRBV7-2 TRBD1 TGTGCCAGCAGCTTAAGGGACAGCGGATGGGAAGCTAACTATGGCTACACCTTC CASSLRDSGWEANYGYTF
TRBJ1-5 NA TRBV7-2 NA TGTGCCAGCAGAAAAGAAGAGGGAATTGGTCAGCCCCAGCATTTT CASRKEEGIGQPQHF
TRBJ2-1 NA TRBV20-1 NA TGCAGTGCTAGAGACCCTCAGAGGGCCTACAATGAGCAGTTCTTC CSARDPQRAYNEQFF
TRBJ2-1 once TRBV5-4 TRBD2 TGTGCCAGCAGCTCGGTAGCGGGAGAGGTTGAGCAGTTCTTC CASSSVAGEVEQFF
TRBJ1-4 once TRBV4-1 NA TGCGCCAGCAGCCTTCCCCCAACAACTAATGAAAAACTGTTTTTT CASSLPPTTNEKLFF
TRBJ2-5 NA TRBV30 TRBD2 TGTGCCTGGGCGGCTAGCGGGAGTGAGACCCAGTACTTC CAWAASGSETQYF
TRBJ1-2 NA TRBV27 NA TGTGCCAGCAGTTTTAACGACGGTCCCTATGGCTACACCTTC CASSFNDGPYGYTF
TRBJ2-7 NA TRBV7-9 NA TGTGCCAGCAGCTTAATGGGGGAGGTCTACGAGCAGTACTTC CASSLMGEVYEQYF
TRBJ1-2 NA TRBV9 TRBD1 TGTGCCAGCAGCGTAGACCCTTCGACAGGGGATGACGGCTACACCTTC CASSVDPSTGDDGYTF
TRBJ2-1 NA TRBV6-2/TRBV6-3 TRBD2 TGTGCCAGCAGTTACCCGCCTAGCGGCAATGAGCAGTTCTTC CASSYPPSGNEQFF
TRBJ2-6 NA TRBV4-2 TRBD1 TGTGCCAGCAGACTAAGACAGGGGGCCTCTGGGGCCAACGTCCTGACTTTC CASRLRQGASGANVLTF
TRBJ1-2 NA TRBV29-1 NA TGCAGCGTTGAAGATCCATTAACAGCCTTAAACTATGGCTACACCTTC CSVEDPLTALNYGYTF
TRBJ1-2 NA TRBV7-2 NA TGTGCCAGCAGCCGAAAAGGGGGTGACTATGGCTACACCTTC CASSRKGGDYGYTF
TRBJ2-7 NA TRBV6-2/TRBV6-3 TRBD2 TGTGCCAGCATCAAGGGAGGGACCGCAATTCCCTACGAGCAGTACTTC CASIKGGTAIPYEQYF
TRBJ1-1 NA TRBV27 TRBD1 TGTGCCAGCAGTATCCGGACAGGGGTCACTGAAGCTTTCTTT CASSIRTGVTEAFF
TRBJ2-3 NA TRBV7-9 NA TGTGCCAGCAGCGCCACCTCAGATACGCAGTATTTT CASSATSDTQYF
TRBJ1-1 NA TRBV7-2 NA TGTGCCAGCAGCTTAACATCGTTGAACACTGAAGCTTTCTTT CASSLTSLNTEAFF
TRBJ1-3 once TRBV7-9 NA TGTGCCAGCAGCCCACCATACAGGGCTGGAAACACCATATATTTT CASSPPYRAGNTIYF
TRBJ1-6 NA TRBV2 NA TGTGCCAGCAATCCCGGTGTCGGGAATTCACCCCTCCACTTT CASNPGVGNSPLHF
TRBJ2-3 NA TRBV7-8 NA TGTGCCAGCAGCCCTTCCTCGAGACTAGATACGCAGTATTTT CASSPSSRLDTQYF
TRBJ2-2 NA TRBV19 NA TGTGGTTCGGGGCAGCCTAACACCGGGGAGCTGTTTTTT CGSGQPNTGELFF
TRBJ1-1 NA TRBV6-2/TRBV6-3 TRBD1 TGTGCCAGCACCCGACAGGGGTGGGCTGAAGCTTTCTTT CASTRQGWAEAFF
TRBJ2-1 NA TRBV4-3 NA TGCGCCAGCAGAAGAGGTCCAGGCTCCGACTACAATGAGCAGTTCTTC CASRRGPGSDYNEQFF
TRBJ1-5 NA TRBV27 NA TGTGCCAGCAGCTCGCAGGGTGCCTTAAATCAGCCCCAGCATTTT CASSSQGALNQPQHF
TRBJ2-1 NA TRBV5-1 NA TGCGCCAGCAGCTCGGATGGACTGGGAGAGCAGTTCTTC CASSSDGLGEQFF
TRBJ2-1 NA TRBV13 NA TGTGCCAGCAGCTTCTATGGAACGGGTAGGGGGGCATCCTCCTACAATGAGCAGTTCTTC CASSFYGTGRGASSYNEQFF
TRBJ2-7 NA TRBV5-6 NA TGTGCCAGCAGCTTGGCGTCCGGACACTACGAGCAGTACTTC CASSLASGHYEQYF
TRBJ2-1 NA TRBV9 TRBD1 TGTGCCAGCAGCCCGACAGGGAACTCCTACAATGAGCAGTTCTTC CASSPTGNSYNEQFF